This T cell receptor (beta chain) was sequenced in a study of CXCR3-negative and CXCR3-positive naive CD8 T cells. Overall study: Sequencing yielded approximately 150 million TRB reads, roughly 1.5 +/- 0.3 million per library. Broader study findings: Naive subsets were similarly diverse, while memory CD8+ repertoires were much less diverse. The study found more hydrophobic TRB CDR3s in CXCR3-positive naive cells than in CXCR3-negative naive cells.

The authors prepared UMI-labeled TRB cDNA libraries by 5' RACE. After re-calling the 5' RACE reads, TCRdb lists one entry per CDR3 protein, DNA absent. Recorded here are 55,000 to 70,000 distinct CDR3 sequences; the top ten clones represent under 0.55%. This CDR3 is built from 16 residues. Germline loops: CDR1 DFQATT, CDR2 SNEGSKA (reference sequence). In the case of this clonotype: The antigen remains undetermined.

The chain recombines TRBV20-1 with TRBJ2-1; TCRdb outputs TRBD1, but without DNA this stays unchecked. The sequencing sample was made of naive CXCR3+ CD8+ T cells from blood. Indicated subset: CD45RO-CCR7+CD27+CD95- naive CD8+ T cells expressing CXCR3 (TNR3+). The TCR sequence derives from a human donor in good health. Some clones in this sample may be carry-over from other donors' samples. CDR3: CSARDISGQTFNEQFF.